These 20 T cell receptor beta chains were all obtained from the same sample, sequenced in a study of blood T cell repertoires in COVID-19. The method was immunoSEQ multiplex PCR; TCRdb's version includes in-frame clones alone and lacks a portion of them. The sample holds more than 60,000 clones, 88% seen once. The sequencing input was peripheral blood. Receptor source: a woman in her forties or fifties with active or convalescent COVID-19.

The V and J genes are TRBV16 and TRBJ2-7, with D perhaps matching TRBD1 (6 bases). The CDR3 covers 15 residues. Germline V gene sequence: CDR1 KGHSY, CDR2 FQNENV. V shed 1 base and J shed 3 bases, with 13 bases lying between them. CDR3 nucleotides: TGTGCCAGCAGCCAATTAGGCAGGGGCGTCTACGAGCAGTACTTC. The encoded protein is CASSQLGRGVYEQYF.

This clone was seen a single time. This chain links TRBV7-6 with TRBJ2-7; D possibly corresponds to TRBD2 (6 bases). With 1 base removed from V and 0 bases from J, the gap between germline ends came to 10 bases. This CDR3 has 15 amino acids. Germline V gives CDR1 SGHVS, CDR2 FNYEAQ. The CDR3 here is CASSLGPGASYEQYF. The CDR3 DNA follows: TGTGCCAGCAGCTTAGGTCCGGGAGCCTCCTACGAGCAGTACTTC.

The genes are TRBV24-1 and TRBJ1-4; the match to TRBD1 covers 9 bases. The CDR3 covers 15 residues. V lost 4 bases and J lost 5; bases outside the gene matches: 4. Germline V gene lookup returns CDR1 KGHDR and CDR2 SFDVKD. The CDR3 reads CATSDSGTGNEKLFF. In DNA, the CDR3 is TGTGCCACCAGTGACTCCGGGACAGGGAATGAAAAACTGTTTTTT.

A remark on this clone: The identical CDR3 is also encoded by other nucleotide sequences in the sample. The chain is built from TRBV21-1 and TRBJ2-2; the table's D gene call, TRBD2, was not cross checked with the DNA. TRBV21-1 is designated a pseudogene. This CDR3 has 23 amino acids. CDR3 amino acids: CASSRRGWTMERGLTQNTGELFF. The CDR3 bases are TGTGCCAGCAGTCGACGGGGGTGGACTATGGAGCGGGGCCTAACTCAGAACACCGGGGAGCTGTTTTTT.

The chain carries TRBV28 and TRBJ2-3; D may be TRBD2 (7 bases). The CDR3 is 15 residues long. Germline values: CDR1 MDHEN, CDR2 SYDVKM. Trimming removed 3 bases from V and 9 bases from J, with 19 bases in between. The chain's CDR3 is CASSFSGRGADTQYF. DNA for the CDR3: TGTGCCAGCAGTTTTTCAGGGAGGGGGGCGGACACGCAGTATTTT.

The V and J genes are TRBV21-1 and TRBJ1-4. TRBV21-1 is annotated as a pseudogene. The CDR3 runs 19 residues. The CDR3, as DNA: TGTGCCAGCAGCAAAGTCATCAGGGAGGGGCGAACGACTAATGAAAAACTGTTTTTT. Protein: CASSKVIREGRTTNEKLFF.

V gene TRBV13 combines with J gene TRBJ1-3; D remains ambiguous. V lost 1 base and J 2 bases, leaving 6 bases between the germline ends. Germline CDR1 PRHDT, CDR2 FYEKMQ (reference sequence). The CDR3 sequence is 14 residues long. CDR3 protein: CASSLDQAGNTIYF. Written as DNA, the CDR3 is TGTGCCAGCAGCTTAGACCAGGCTGGAAACACCATATATTTT.

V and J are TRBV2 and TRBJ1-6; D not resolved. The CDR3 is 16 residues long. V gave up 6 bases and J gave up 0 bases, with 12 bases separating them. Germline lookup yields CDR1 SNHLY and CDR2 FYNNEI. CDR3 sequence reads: CASSAEENSYNSPLHF. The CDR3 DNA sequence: TGTGCCAGCAGCGCCGAAGAGAACTCCTATAATTCACCCCTCCACTTT.

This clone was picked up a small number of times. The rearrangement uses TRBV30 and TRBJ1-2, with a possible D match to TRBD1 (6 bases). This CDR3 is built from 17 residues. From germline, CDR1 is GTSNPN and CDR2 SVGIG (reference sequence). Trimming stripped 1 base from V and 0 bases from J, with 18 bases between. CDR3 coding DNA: TGTGCCTGGAGTGCCTCCTCATCGGGACACTCTAACTATGGCTACACCTTC. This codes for CAWSASSSGHSNYGYTF.

CDR3 bases: TGTGCCAGCAGCTTGGCCGCAACCTACGAGCAGTACTTC. As protein: CASSLAATYEQYF. The chain couples TRBV11-1 to TRBJ2-7; no clear D. CDR1 and CDR2 from the germline V gene are SGHAT and FQDESV (reference sequence). Deletions cut 3 bases from V and 2 bases from J, with 8 bases between. The CDR3 has 13 amino acids.

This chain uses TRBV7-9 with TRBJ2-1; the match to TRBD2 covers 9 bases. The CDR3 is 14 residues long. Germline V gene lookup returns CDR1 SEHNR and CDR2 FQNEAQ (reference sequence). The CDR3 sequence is CSSTLAGAHNEQFF. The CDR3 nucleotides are TGTTCTTCAACCTTAGCGGGAGCCCACAATGAGCAGTTCTTC.

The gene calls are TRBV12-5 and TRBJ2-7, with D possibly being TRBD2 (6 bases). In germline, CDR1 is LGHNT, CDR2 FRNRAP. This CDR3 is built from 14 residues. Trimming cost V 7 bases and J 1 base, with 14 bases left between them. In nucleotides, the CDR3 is TGTGCTAGTGTACCGGGAGAATGGTCCTACGAGCAGTACTTC. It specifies CASVPGEWSYEQYF. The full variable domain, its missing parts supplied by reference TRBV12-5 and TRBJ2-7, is DARVTQTPRHKVTEMGQEVTMRCQPILGHNTVFWYRQTMMQGLELLAYFRNRAPLDDSGMPKDRFSAEMPDATLATLKIQPSEPRDSAVYFCASVPGEWSYEQYFGPGTRLTVT.

In nucleotides, the CDR3 is TGTGCCAGCAGCTTGACAGGGCTAAGCAATCAGCCCCAGCATTTT. This translates into CASSLTGLSNQPQHF. This chain uses TRBV6-6 with TRBJ1-5; 7 nucleotides line up with TRBD1. Germline CDR1 and CDR2: MNHNY and SVGAGI (reference sequence). This CDR3 has 15 residues. V lost 6 bases and J lost 1; bases outside the gene matches: 6.

The CDR3 DNA reads TGTGCCAGCAGCTCTCCGGGACAGGGGTTATACGAGCAGTACTTC. Residues: CASSSPGQGLYEQYF. J is TRBJ2-7 and V is TRBV5-4, with TRBD1 matching 10 bases. With 3 bases clipped from V and 4 bases from J, the junction kept 7 bases outside the gene matches. Germline V gene lookup returns CDR1 SGHNT and CDR2 YYREEE (reference sequence). This CDR3 has 15 amino acids.

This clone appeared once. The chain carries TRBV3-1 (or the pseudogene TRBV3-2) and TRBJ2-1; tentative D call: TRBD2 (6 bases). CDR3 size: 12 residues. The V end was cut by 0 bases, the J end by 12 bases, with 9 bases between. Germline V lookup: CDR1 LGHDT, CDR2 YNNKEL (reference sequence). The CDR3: CASSQETSWQFF. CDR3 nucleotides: TGTGCCAGCAGCCAAGAAACTAGCTGGCAGTTCTTC.

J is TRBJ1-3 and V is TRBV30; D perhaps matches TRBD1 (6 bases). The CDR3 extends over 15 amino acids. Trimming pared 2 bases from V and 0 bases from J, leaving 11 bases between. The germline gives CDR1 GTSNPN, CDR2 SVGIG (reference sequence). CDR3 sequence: CAWSPGHYSGNTIYF. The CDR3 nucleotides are TGTGCCTGGAGTCCGGGACACTACTCTGGAAACACCATATATTTT.

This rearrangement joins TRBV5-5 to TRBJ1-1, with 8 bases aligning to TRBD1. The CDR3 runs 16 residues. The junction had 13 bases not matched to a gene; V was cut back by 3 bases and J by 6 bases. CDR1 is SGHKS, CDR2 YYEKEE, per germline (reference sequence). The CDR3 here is CASSSRFGQGRAEAFF. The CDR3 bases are TGTGCCAGCAGCTCCCGTTTCGGACAGGGTCGGGCTGAAGCTTTCTTT.

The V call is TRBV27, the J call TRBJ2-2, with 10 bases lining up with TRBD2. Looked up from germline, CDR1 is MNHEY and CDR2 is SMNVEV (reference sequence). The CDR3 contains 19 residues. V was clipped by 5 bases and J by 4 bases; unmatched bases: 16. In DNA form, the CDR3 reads TGTGCCAGCAGTCCCCACGGGAGCGGGAGGGGGCGTGGCACCGGGGAGCTGTTTTTT. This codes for CASSPHGSGRGRGTGELFF.

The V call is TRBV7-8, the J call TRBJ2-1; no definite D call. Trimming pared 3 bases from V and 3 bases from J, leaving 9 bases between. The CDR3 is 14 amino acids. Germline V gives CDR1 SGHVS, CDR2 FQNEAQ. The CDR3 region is CASSFSRIYNEQFF. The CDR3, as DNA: TGTGCCAGCAGCTTCTCTAGGATCTACAATGAGCAGTTCTTC.

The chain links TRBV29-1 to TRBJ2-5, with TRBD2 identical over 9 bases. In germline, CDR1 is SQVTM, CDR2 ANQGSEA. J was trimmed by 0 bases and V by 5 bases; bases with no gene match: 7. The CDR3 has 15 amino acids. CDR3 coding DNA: TGCAGCGTTCGCCGACTAGCGGAGTACCAAGAGACCCAGTACTTC. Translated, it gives CSVRRLAEYQETQYF.